The 17 T cell receptor beta chains reported below all come from one sample, sequenced in a study of blood T cell repertoires in COVID-19. Sequenced by immunoSEQ multiplex PCR; TCRdb stores in-frame clones only, minus some. The data contain roughly 230,000 clones, 65% to 85% of them singletons. Sequencing input: peripheral blood. These receptors were taken from a man aged 50 or older with active or convalescent COVID-19.

The J gene is TRBJ2-7, the V gene TRBV7-9; 10 bases are shared with TRBD1. This CDR3 has 15 residues. Per the germline V gene, CDR1 is SEHNR and CDR2 is FQNEAQ (reference sequence). The junction had 5 bases not matched to a gene; V was cut back by 1 base and J by 5 bases. CDR3 in amino acids: CASSLGQGAEDEQYF. The CDR3 coding sequence is TGTGCCAGCAGCTTAGGACAGGGGGCTGAGGACGAGCAGTACTTC.

The CDR3 protein is CASSLYGRSYNSPLHF. The CDR3 DNA sequence: TGTGCCAGCAGCTTGTATGGCAGGTCCTATAATTCACCCCTCCACTTT. The chain links TRBV5-8 to TRBJ1-6, with no clear D. V was cut by 1 base and J by 1 base, with 9 bases left in between. The germline CDR1 and CDR2 sequences are SGHTS and YDEGEE. There are 16 residues in the CDR3. Looking up the rest from reference TRBV5-8 and TRBJ1-6 gives the full variable domain: EAGVTQSPTHLIKTRGQQATLRCSPISGHTSVYWYQQALGLGLQFLLWYDEGEERNRGNFPPRFSGRQFPNYSSELNVNALELEDSALYLCASSLYGRSYNSPLHFGNGTRLTVT.

This chain uses TRBV2 with TRBJ2-5, with 7 nucleotides matching TRBD1. The end of the DNA is better explained by TRBJ2-7, so the J call may be wrong. CDR1 is SNHLY and CDR2 is FYNNEI in the germline V gene. The CDR3 covers 14 residues. The CDR3: CASTFRQGGYEQYF. CDR3 DNA: TGTGCCAGCACTTTCCGACAGGGTGGTTACGAGCAGTACTTC.

The genes are TRBV5-5 and TRBJ1-1; D remains ambiguous. CDR3 length: 13 amino acids. Trimming shortened V by 1 base and J by 4 bases, and 8 bases separated the two germline ends. Germline V gene data show CDR1 as SGHKS and CDR2 as YYEKEE (reference sequence). The DNA of the CDR3 is TGTGCCAGCAGCTTGTGGGAGGGCACTGAAGCTTTCTTT. Translating gives CASSLWEGTEAFF.

The V and J genes are TRBV4-2 and TRBJ1-1; D remains ambiguous. Germline V gives CDR1 LGHNA, CDR2 YNFKEQ. The CDR3 has 12 residues. Deletions cut 3 bases from V and 9 bases from J, with 11 bases between. The CDR3 DNA is TGTGCCAGCAGCCAGCTAAAGCAAAAAGCTTTCTTT. This sequence encodes CASSQLKQKAFF.

This CDR3 reads CASSLVVRWETQYF. The CDR3, as DNA: TGTGCCAGCAGCTTGGTCGTCAGATGGGAGACCCAGTACTTC. V is TRBV5-6 and J is TRBJ2-5; D is uncertain. The CDR3 contains 14 residues. Trimming shortened V by 0 bases and J by 5 bases, and 11 bases separated the two germline ends. CDR1 is SGHDT, CDR2 YYEEEE, per germline.

This chain links TRBV30 with TRBJ1-1, with unresolved D. Deletions cut 0 bases from V and 10 bases from J, with 12 bases between. The CDR3 loop spans 12 amino acids. CDR1 GTSNPN and CDR2 SVGIG come from the germline V gene (reference sequence). CDR3 bases: TGTGCCTGGAGTGTGCAAGAGGGTTTAGCTTTCTTT. It is translated as CAWSVQEGLAFF.

This sequence joins TRBV12-5 and TRBJ1-3, with D hard to call. The V gene's germline CDR1 is LGHNT and CDR2 FRNRAP. CDR3 size: 15 residues. The V end lost 3 bases, the J end lost 3 bases, and 12 bases lay between the germline ends. Here the CDR3 reads CASGFRWAIGNTIYF. Here the CDR3 DNA reads TGTGCTAGTGGTTTCCGCTGGGCAATTGGAAACACCATATATTTT.

This rearrangement joins TRBV12-3 or TRBV12-4 to TRBJ2-7, with 10 bases fitting TRBD1. The CDR3 is made up of 13 amino acids. V was pared by 6 bases and J by 5 bases, with 4 bases of the junction left unmatched. The chain's CDR3 is CASRLTGGDEQYF. In DNA form, the CDR3 reads TGTGCCAGCAGGTTGACAGGGGGCGACGAGCAGTACTTC.

The gene calls are TRBV18 and TRBJ2-3; D is unresolved. V lost 3 bases, J lost 7 bases, and 17 bases lay in between. Germline loops: CDR1 KGHSH, CDR2 LQKENI. The CDR3 is 15 residues long. In DNA form, the CDR3 reads TGTGCCAGCTCACCGGCGGTTACGAACTGGAATACGCAGTATTTT. Residues: CASSPAVTNWNTQYF.

The chain links TRBV5-6 to TRBJ2-7, with 8 bases lining up with TRBD1. The CDR3 loop spans 15 amino acids. The V gene's germline CDR1 is SGHDT and CDR2 YYEEEE. With V trimmed by 4 bases and J by 5 bases, 11 bases remained unmatched. CDR3 nucleotide sequence: TGTGCCAGCAGCCGCCTCGGACAGGGTGGCAACGAGCAGTACTTC. Its translation: CASSRLGQGGNEQYF. Supplemented by reference TRBV5-6 and TRBJ2-7, the full variable domain reads DAGVTQSPTHLIKTRGQQVTLRCSPKSGHDTVSWYQQALGQGPQFIFQYYEEEERQRGNFPDRFSGHQFPNYSSELNVNALLLGDSALYLCASSRLGQGGNEQYFGPGTRLTVT.

The chain couples TRBV7-2 to TRBJ2-7; 9 bases map to TRBD2. The CDR3 totals 16 residues. The ends lost 2 bases at V and 0 bases at J; junction bases unmatched: 5. The germline V gene has CDR1 SGHTA and CDR2 FQGNSA. CDR3 loop: CASSLSSGDISYEQYF. DNA of the CDR3: TGTGCCAGCAGCTTATCTAGCGGGGACATCTCCTACGAGCAGTACTTC.

The genes are TRBV30 and TRBJ1-2; 7 bases are shared with TRBD1. This CDR3 has 14 residues. The V segment lost 3 bases and the J segment 4 bases; nucleotides outside the gene matches: 8. Germline assignment: CDR1 GTSNPN and CDR2 SVGIG (reference sequence). The CDR3 coding sequence is TGTGCCTGGAGAGCCCCAGGGGGGAGCTATGGCTACACCTTC. Residues: CAWRAPGGSYGYTF.

V is TRBV9 and J is TRBJ1-1; 8 bases map to TRBD1. V was clipped by 0 bases and J by 4 bases; unmatched bases: 8. Germline V gene sequence: CDR1 SGDLS, CDR2 YYNGEE. CDR3 length equals 16 residues. The CDR3 DNA reads as TGTGCCAGCAGCGTAGAGGCAGGGGGCGCGGGCACTGAAGCTTTCTTT. This codes for CASSVEAGGAGTEAFF.

Only one count was recorded for this clone. The rearrangement uses TRBV5-6 and TRBJ2-7; 9 positions agree with TRBD1. The CDR3 runs 15 residues. V trimming: 6 bases; J trimming: 5 bases; junction bases outside the gene matches: 12. Germline V gene data show CDR1 as SGHDT and CDR2 as YYEEEE. CDR3: CASTRTGAPGHEQYF. The CDR3 DNA is TGTGCCAGCACCCGGACAGGGGCTCCCGGCCACGAGCAGTACTTC.

The J gene is TRBJ1-4, the V gene TRBV28, with a tentative D call TRBD1 (5 bases). This CDR3 spans 15 amino acids. Deletions cut 1 base from V and 8 bases from J, with 14 bases between. Germline CDR1 and CDR2: MDHEN and SYDVKM. Here the CDR3 reads CASSLLGPQDEKLFF. The CDR3 nucleotides read TGTGCCAGCAGTTTATTGGGGCCCCAGGACGAAAAACTGTTTTTT.

The V gene is TRBV7-3, the J gene TRBJ1-1; D not resolved. V was shortened by 4 bases and J by 7 bases, with 10 bases between the two germline ends. CDR3 size: 12 residues. The germline gives CDR1 SGHTA, CDR2 FQGTGA. The CDR3 DNA follows: TGTGCCAGCAGCTCACTTGGGAGTGAAGCTTTCTTT. Its protein product is CASSSLGSEAFF.